This is a list of T cell receptor beta chains from one sample in a study of early T cells in non-severe SARS-CoV-2 infection. TCRdb redid the calling of the 5' RACE reads with MiXCR, one entry per CDR3 protein. The sample lists some 62,000 distinct CDR3 sequences, almost 9% occurring once. Sequences were derived from whole blood, sampled at baseline. Source of these receptors: an adult who was a healthcare worker with PCR-confirmed SARS-CoV-2 infection or an uninfected control (not recorded which). CDR3s include the opening cysteine and the closing phenylalanine or tryptophan. Each record gives: D gene, clone size, V gene, J gene, CDR3 protein, CDR3 DNA. D genes are given only for firm matches. Size is stated for part of the rows, as once, few or many counts, or as a class when the clone is expanded.

.	.	TRBV27	TRBJ2-3	CASRALVNLADTQYF	TGTGCCAGCAGGGCCCTAGTGAACCTCGCAGATACGCAGTATTTT
.	.	TRBV7-2	TRBJ2-7	CASSSVGGSYEQYF	TGTGCCAGCAGCTCCGTTGGCGGCTCCTACGAGCAGTACTTC
TRBD2	many	TRBV12-3/TRBV12-4	TRBJ2-1	CASRGLAGREQFF	TGTGCCAGCAGGGGACTAGCGGGGCGGGAGCAGTTCTTC
.	many	TRBV11-2	TRBJ2-7	CASSRDRVHEQYF	TGTGCCAGCAGTCGAGATAGGGTCCACGAGCAGTACTTC
TRBD1	few	TRBV7-9	TRBJ2-1	CASSFGQGAVDEQFF	TGTGCCAGCAGCTTCGGACAGGGGGCGGTGGATGAGCAGTTCTTC
TRBD1	many	TRBV30	TRBJ1-2	CAWSGTGNNYGYTF	TGTGCCTGGAGTGGGACAGGGAATAACTATGGCTACACCTTC
.	few	TRBV4-2	TRBJ1-3	CASSQVPLVTSGNTIYF	TGTGCCAGCAGCCAAGTTCCGTTGGTGACCTCTGGAAACACCATATATTTT
TRBD1	many	TRBV15	TRBJ2-2	CATSLDRGNTGELFF	TGTGCCACCAGCCTCGACAGGGGGAACACCGGGGAGCTGTTTTTT
.	.	TRBV7-2	TRBJ2-7	CASSYLNGVGEQYF	TGTGCCAGCAGCTACCTTAATGGGGTAGGCGAGCAGTACTTC
.	many	TRBV7-8	TRBJ2-7	CASSSPRDNPYEQYF	TGTGCCAGCAGCTCCCCCCGGGACAACCCCTACGAGCAGTACTTC
.	.	TRBV7-8	TRBJ2-3	CASSSAGRLQYF	TGTGCCAGCAGCTCCGCGGGTAGATTGCAGTATTTT
.	few	TRBV6-2/TRBV6-3	TRBJ2-3	CASSYREGLKDTQYF	TGTGCCAGCAGTTACCGAGAAGGACTGAAAGATACGCAGTATTTT
.	many	TRBV19	TRBJ2-2	CANKTELRSNTGELFF	TGTGCCAACAAGACAGAACTTCGATCGAACACCGGGGAGCTGTTTTTT
.	.	TRBV10-3	TRBJ2-5	CAISVSGRDLQETQYF	TGTGCCATCAGTGTATCGGGGCGGGATCTCCAAGAGACCCAGTACTTC
.	few	TRBV7-2	TRBJ1-1	CASSSRLPSPEAFF	TGTGCCAGCAGCTCCCGATTGCCCAGCCCTGAAGCTTTCTTT
.	many	TRBV11-2	TRBJ2-3	CASRVGGADTQYF	TGTGCCAGCAGGGTAGGGGGAGCAGATACGCAGTATTTT
TRBD1	many	TRBV11-2	TRBJ2-1	CASSSYRGYNEQFF	TGTGCCAGCAGCTCGTACAGGGGGTACAATGAGCAGTTCTTC
.	.	TRBV12-3/TRBV12-4	TRBJ2-5	CASSLGRARGETQYF	TGTGCCAGCAGTTTAGGCCGGGCCCGCGGGGAGACCCAGTACTTC
.	many	TRBV6-2/TRBV6-3	TRBJ1-2	CASSPGPGYTF	TGTGCCAGCAGCCCAGGACCTGGCTACACCTTC
.	many	TRBV7-3	TRBJ2-1	CASSLSAESSYNEQFF	TGTGCCAGCAGCTTATCGGCGGAGAGCTCCTACAATGAGCAGTTCTTC
TRBD2	many	TRBV5-1	TRBJ2-7	CASSLAGLPQDEQYF	TGCGCCAGCAGCTTGGCGGGACTACCGCAGGACGAGCAGTACTTC
TRBD2	many	TRBV6-1	TRBJ2-3	CASREGLAGGTDTQYF	TGTGCCAGCAGAGAAGGACTAGCGGGAGGGACAGATACGCAGTATTTT
TRBD2	.	TRBV7-9	TRBJ2-7	CASSLRDTSGSYEQYF	TGTGCCAGCAGCTTAAGGGACACTAGCGGGAGTTACGAGCAGTACTTC
.	few	TRBV7-2	TRBJ2-7	CASSLVSASYEQYF	TGTGCCAGCAGCTTAGTGTCAGCGAGCTACGAGCAGTACTTC
TRBD1	few	TRBV12-3/TRBV12-4	TRBJ1-2	CASSLGDRGPYGYTF	TGTGCCAGCAGTTTAGGCGACAGGGGGCCTTATGGCTACACCTTC
.	many	TRBV6-1	TRBJ1-3	CASNTGVISGNTIYF	TGTGCCAGCAACACGGGTGTCATCTCTGGAAACACCATATATTTT
TRBD2	few	TRBV18	TRBJ2-5	CASSPAVAGETQYF	TGTGCCAGCTCGCCAGCGGTAGCGGGAGAGACCCAGTACTTC
TRBD1	few	TRBV24-1	TRBJ1-1	CATSDPTGGQTEAFF	TGTGCCACCAGTGATCCGACAGGGGGCCAAACTGAAGCTTTCTTT
.	many	TRBV7-6	TRBJ2-6	CASTAYSGANVLTF	TGTGCCAGCACGGCGTACTCTGGGGCCAACGTCCTGACTTTC
.	.	TRBV5-6	TRBJ2-1	CASSPGGGSRYNEQFF	TGTGCCAGCAGCCCGGGGGGCGGGAGTCGTTACAATGAGCAGTTCTTC
TRBD2	many	TRBV3-1	TRBJ2-1	CASSVGSSGRAKTFF	TGTGCCAGCAGCGTGGGGTCTAGCGGGAGGGCCAAGACGTTCTTC
TRBD1	few	TRBV6-5	TRBJ1-1	CASSYSQGAAEAFF	TGTGCCAGCAGTTACTCGCAGGGGGCGGCTGAAGCTTTCTTT
.	many	TRBV6-2/TRBV6-3	TRBJ2-7	CASSRGLTYEQYF	TGTGCCAGCAGTCGCGGACTGACCTACGAGCAGTACTTC
.	few	TRBV29-1	TRBJ1-6	CSVRQGNSPLHF	TGCAGCGTTCGGCAGGGTAATTCACCCCTCCACTTT
.	few	TRBV7-6	TRBJ2-7	CASSEGLEQYF	TGTGCCAGCAGTGAAGGGCTCGAGCAGTACTTC
TRBD2	few	TRBV5-4	TRBJ2-7	CASSSGGRGGTYEQYF	TGTGCCAGCAGCTCGGGAGGGAGGGGAGGAACCTACGAGCAGTACTTC
.	.	TRBV5-1	TRBJ2-7	CASTEPGQKSYEQYF	TGCGCCAGCACCGAACCAGGCCAGAAGTCCTACGAGCAGTACTTC
TRBD1	few	TRBV20-1	TRBJ1-2	CSSKTGLLYGYTF	TGCAGTTCAAAGACAGGGCTCCTCTATGGCTACACCTTC
.	many	TRBV7-2	TRBJ2-3	CATGYPRATQYF	TGTGCCACCGGGTATCCACGAGCTACGCAGTATTTT
TRBD2	few	TRBV11-3	TRBJ2-3	CASSSGLAGGPADTQYF	TGTGCCAGCAGCTCCGGACTAGCGGGAGGGCCGGCAGATACGCAGTATTTT
.	.	TRBV20-1	TRBJ2-5	CSARDPAGPYQETQYF	TGCAGTGCTAGAGATCCGGCAGGTCCTTACCAAGAGACCCAGTACTTC
.	many	TRBV5-1	TRBJ2-1	CASSWTVNNEQFF	TGCGCCAGCAGCTGGACAGTGAACAATGAGCAGTTCTTC
TRBD2	.	TRBV11-2	TRBJ2-2	CASSSRRLAGEGGELFF	TGTGCCAGCAGCTCACGGCGCCTAGCGGGAGAGGGAGGGGAGCTGTTTTTT
TRBD1	.	TRBV6-6	TRBJ2-7	CASSTKAGTETYEQYF	TGTGCCAGCAGTACGAAAGCCGGGACAGAAACCTACGAGCAGTACTTC
.	.	TRBV7-8	TRBJ1-5	CASSFDDHDNQPQHF	TGTGCCAGCAGCTTTGATGACCACGACAATCAGCCCCAGCATTTT
.	.	TRBV5-1	TRBJ1-1	CASHTGQPNTEAFF	TGCGCCAGCCACACGGGGCAGCCTAACACTGAAGCTTTCTTT
.	many	TRBV7-3	TRBJ2-2	CASSPTRDTGELFF	TGTGCCAGCAGCCCAACTAGGGACACCGGGGAGCTGTTTTTT
.	few	TRBV11-2	TRBJ1-1	CASSPRDLAFNTEAFF	TGTGCCAGCAGCCCCCGGGACCTAGCGTTTAACACTGAAGCTTTCTTT
TRBD1	.	TRBV3-1	TRBJ1-2	CASSQGRGSYGYTF	TGTGCCAGCAGCCAGGGCAGGGGGTCCTATGGCTACACCTTC
.	.	TRBV7-2	TRBJ2-7	CASSLKQGRIYF	TGTGCCAGCAGCTTAAAACAGGGTAGAATATACTTC
.	many	TRBV27	TRBJ2-1	CASTSWNEQFF	TGTGCCAGCACCTCGTGGAATGAGCAGTTCTTC
TRBD2	many	TRBV12-3/TRBV12-4	TRBJ2-1	CASSPEGGNEQFF	TGTGCCAGCAGTCCGGAGGGAGGGAATGAGCAGTTCTTC
.	many	TRBV7-6	TRBJ1-4	CASSLAMVGGGEKLFF	TGTGCCAGCAGCTTAGCGATGGTGGGCGGCGGCGAAAAACTGTTTTTT
TRBD1	few	TRBV20-1	TRBJ1-5	CSARGRGQVGNQPQHF	TGCAGTGCTAGGGGGAGGGGACAGGTCGGCAATCAGCCCCAGCATTTT
.	few	TRBV6-5	TRBJ2-3	CASRIGVQDTQYF	TGTGCCAGCAGGATCGGAGTCCAAGATACGCAGTATTTT
TRBD1	few	TRBV10-3	TRBJ1-1	CAISEGQGNTEAFF	TGTGCCATCAGTGAGGGACAGGGGAACACTGAAGCTTTCTTT